This T cell receptor beta chain was sequenced for a study of blood T cells in healthy people across ages (dated by TCRdb to the mid-2010s). Broadly, across the study: In model experiments, roughly one uniquely barcoded TCR beta cDNA molecule per two T cells was captured by template switching. Using deep sequencing normalized with unique cDNA molecular identifiers, the study measured how TCR beta repertoire diversity changes with age. The donors were split into four age groups: young (average about 16 years), middle-aged (over 35), aged (62) and long-lived (approximately 89). Using the same blood draw, the study looked at two additional independent replicas of 1 million unique cDNA reads for two donors, one aged 18 to 30 and the other aged 80 or older. Overall study results and their limits: Because donor CMV infection status was unknown, age-related changes in expanded clonotypes were potentially confounded. The long-lived group showed more naive CD4+ T cells, fewer expanded clones and increased TCR diversity than the aged group, suggesting age selection. As age increased, observed TCR beta diversity per million T cells dropped in a roughly linear way, and a significant reduction was already evident by age around 41. A strong correlation was found between observed TCR beta diversity and the percentage of naive T cells measured by flow cytometry. Estimates of total diversity from one million sequenced T cells were regarded as lower bounds and underestimates. Conclusive comparison of naive and antigen-experienced compartments was prevented by the profiling of bulk unsorted PBMCs.

Library preparation was by 5' RACE. The sequencer listed for this sample is Illumina HiSeq 2500. A second PCR of about 7 to 12 cycles was run with a J-beta primer mix and a sample-barcoded 5' primer. A template-switch 5' adaptor carrying 12 random nucleotides introduced a unique molecular identifier onto each TCR beta cDNA molecule. Each sample yielded at least 2.5 million CDR3-containing paired-end reads. All of the RNA was converted into first-strand cDNA using the Mint cDNA synthesis kit, with a TRBC-specific oligonucleotide serving as the primer. After uracil-DNA glycosylase treatment, a first 18-cycle PCR used universal primers M1SS and BC2_uni_R on all cDNA. The study's own analysis went as follows. For normalization, 1 million high-quality reads were randomly selected from each sample, with every read carrying a distinct molecular identifier. Reads sharing molecular identifiers were discarded rather than binned into consensus sequences. MiTCR, with a Q25 quality threshold and the strictest error-elimination algorithm, was used for CDR3 identification, clonotype clustering and error correction. A nonparametric unseen species model with Euler transformation was used to estimate lower-bound total TCR beta diversity. TCRdb reprocessed the public reads (quality trimming at Q25 with fastp, clone calling with MiXCR) and kept in-frame beta chains. Entries that share a CDR3 protein sequence are merged under the most common genes and DNA. The V and J calls and clone size come from TCRdb's table, not from the authors' own analysis. This sample lists around 820,000 distinct CDR3 sequences; approximately 25% were detected once. Approximately 4% of the sample comes from the top ten.

Trimming at the junction amounts to 2 bases on V and 6 bases on J, and the germline ends lie 9 bases apart. The germline V gene yields MGHRA for CDR1 and YSYEKL for CDR2. The CDR3 holds 13 amino acids from the cysteine to the phenylalanine. The DNA shown is the 39-base CDR3, in frame from base 1. The approximately 39 donors, aged about 6 to 95 years, were systemically healthy Caucasian individuals from Russia. Each donor gave approximately 9.3 milliliters of peripheral blood, collected into EDTA-treated Vacutainer tubes. Ficoll-Paque density-gradient centrifugation was used to isolate PBMCs, with at least 7 million per sample. Total RNA was extracted from PBMCs with Trizol reagent, with at least 5.5 micrograms obtained per sample. The percentages of naive CD45RAhigh/CD27high T cells were determined by flow cytometry on a PBMC aliquot from every donor. Turning to this clonotype: The specificity of this receptor is unknown. Base-call qualities are not available, and no considerably larger clone is one nucleotide away.

The sample was also linked to a second study, of T cells of mothers and their children. As the second publication notes: Nine systemically healthy Caucasian individuals, comprising three mothers and their six children, were included as donors. cDNA synthesis consumed the entire amount of extracted RNA, loaded at approximately 1.6 ug RNA in each 15 ul reaction. In the second PCR, sample barcodes and 2-4 random nucleotides were introduced via the M1S primer. Over 8.5 million TCR beta CDR3 reads were obtained for each mother, and 2.7 million or so reads were obtained for each child. Thymic selection similarly shapes TCR recombination output in related and unrelated pairs, with minor effect from inherited differences. Normalized repertoire overlap was always found to be slightly, but never significantly, higher in related mother-child pairs than in unrelated mother-child pairs. Persistent microchimeric T cell clones were not detected, at a sensitivity of approximately 100 clones per million clonotypes. To look for features that set related mother-child pairs apart from unrelated individuals, the researchers ran deep NGS to compare the TCR beta repertoires of mothers and children. The mean age was around 42 +/- 4 years for the mothers and approximately 11 +/- 4 years for the children. Libraries were sequenced on Illumina HiSeq 2000 with 100+100 nt paired-end reads after adapter ligation with NEBNext reagents. To prevent cross-contamination, the mother and child libraries were prepared a month apart and were sequenced in separate runs. For each donor, somewhere between 500,000 and 2,000,000 distinct TCR beta clonotypes were identified. Naive TCR beta clonotypes were estimated from low-frequency clonotypes matched to each donor's FACS-determined naive share, without sorting.

The receptor was derived from a boy between 10 and 17 years old in good health. The chain is encoded by TRBV4-1 joined to TRBJ2-3; the D gene assignment is ambiguous. The specimen was blood. The CDR3: CASSQSRLDTQYF. At the DNA level, the sequence is TGCGCCAGCAGCCAATCAAGACTCGATACGCAGTATTTT.